This TCR beta chain was identified in a study of patients and donors after allogeneic stem cell transplantation. Via MiXCR, TCRdb re-called the RT-PCR reads, giving one row per CDR3 protein. The sample contains hundreds of thousands of distinct CDR3 sequences, more than 15% of which appear only once. This clonotype was recorded a few times. Trimming removed 5 bases at V and 3 bases at J, with 13 bases between. The CDR3 extends over 15 amino acids. The chain has TRBV12-3 or TRBV12-4 and TRBJ1-4; possibly TRBD1 for D (6 bases). Sequencing used blood, either unsorted or a sorted T cell fraction (not recorded which). This receptor was obtained from a human donor who was either an allogeneic HSCT recipient or a stem cell or donor lymphocyte infusion donor (not recorded which). It is not recorded whose cells these are; they may come from a transplant donor. CDR3 coding DNA: TGTGCCAGCAGTCCTCGGACAGCTTCTAATGAAAAACTGTTTTTT. This encodes CASSPRTASNEKLFF.